Sequencing of this T cell receptor (beta chain) was carried out in a study of blood T cells in healthy people across ages. Sample-barcoded 5' priming and a J-beta primer mix drove a second PCR of roughly 7 to 11 cycles. TCRdb re-derived calls from the 5' RACE reads in MiXCR, one entry per CDR3 protein. Among hundreds of thousands of distinct CDR3 sequences listed, more than 20% were seen once. Each donor gave 9 to 10 milliliters of peripheral blood. Per-sample yields of isolated PBMCs were at least 6 million. This clonotype was detected only a few times. Its antigen is currently unknown. Regarding the study as a whole: Donor CMV status, an unknown factor, possibly confounded changes in expanded clonotypes.

The CDR3 has 14 residues. Germline CDR1 is SGHRS and CDR2 is YFSETQ. V was trimmed by 5 bases and J by 7 bases, leaving 16 bases between them. This sample also belongs to another study, concerning T cells of mothers and their children. That work states: Slightly higher, non-significant overlap characterized related mother-child pairs relative to unrelated pairs.

J is TRBJ2-4 and V is TRBV5-1; D might be TRBD1 or TRBD2, each matching 5 bases. Sequencing was performed on blood. The clonotype originates from a boy younger than 18 in good health. The CDR3 loop reads CASSGSTGPNIQYF. CDR3 DNA: TGCGCCAGCAGTGGGTCAACGGGACCTAACATTCAGTACTTC.